This T cell receptor beta chain was documented in a study of CD8+CD57+ T cells in acquired aplastic anemia. V lost 4 bases to trimming and J lost 0 bases, with 13 bases between them. The CDR3 is made up of 16 amino acids. Per the germline V gene, CDR1 is LNHDA and CDR2 is SQIVND (reference sequence). Profiling of TCR beta VDJ combinations and CDR3 sequences used genomic DNA as template. Each CDR3 protein gets one entry after TCRdb re-called the reads with MiXCR. Of around 150,000 distinct CDR3 sequences in the sample, roughly 48% were seen once. The chain has TRBV19 and TRBJ2-1, with D uncertain. This TCR derives from a human donor in good health. The sequenced sample was sorted CD4+, CD8+, or CD8+CD57+ T cells (not recorded which) from PBMCs. The CDR3 DNA reads TGTGCCAGTAGTACAAGGAGACGGAGCTCCTACAATGAGCAGTTCTTC. Its protein is CASSTRRRSSYNEQFF.